This T cell receptor (beta chain) was profiled in a study of blood T cell repertoires in COVID-19. Trimming took 2 bases from V and 8 from J; bases not matched to a gene: 2. The CDR3 runs 13 residues. Germline CDR1 reads LGHDT; CDR2 reads YNNKEL (reference sequence). Original handling: Amplification of reference gene primers was used by the study to estimate nucleated cell counts. Here immunoSEQ multiplex PCR was the method, and the copy in TCRdb shows in-frame clones only, minus some. D and trimming were read from the DNA, whereas the V and J calls and clone size are those reported in that table. The sample contains roughly 230,000 clones, around four fifths of which appear only once. A few counts support this clone. Seattle patient enrollment occurred during active infection, with longitudinal follow-up thereafter.

V and J are TRBV3-1 (or the pseudogene TRBV3-2) and TRBJ1-4; 7 bases map to TRBD1. The specimen was peripheral blood. The clonotype originates from a woman of 80 years or more with COVID-19, enrolled during active disease. CDR3 amino acids: CASSQTGEEKLFF. The CDR3 coding sequence is TGTGCCAGCAGCCAAACAGGGGAAGAAAAACTGTTTTTT.